Each of the 24 T cell receptor beta chains below was sequenced from the same sample in a study of identical twins. One entry per CDR3 protein results from TCRdb running MiXCR on the 5' RACE reads. The table has 1,800,000 or so distinct CDR3 sequences, under 35% seen once; the top ten hold 0.27%. The sequencing input was cord blood. The receptors derive from a newborn girl in good health.

This clonotype was counted between two and nine times. The chain is built from TRBV10-2 and TRBJ1-1; D is possibly TRBD1 (6 bases). V was pared by 2 bases and J by 3 bases, with 16 bases between. Germline loops: CDR1 WSHSY, CDR2 SAAADI. This CDR3 is 16 amino acids long. CDR3 region: CASSEPLTGRDTEAFF. For the CDR3, the DNA is TGCGCCAGCAGTGAGCCCTTGACAGGAAGGGACACTGAAGCTTTCTTT.

This clonotype has a handful of counts. V and J are TRBV6-2 or TRBV6-3 and TRBJ2-5; tentatively, D is TRBD2 (5 bases). This CDR3 is built from 16 residues. The V gene lost 5 bases and the J gene lost 0 bases, with 16 bases spanning the gap. Germline loops: CDR1 MNHEY, CDR2 SVGEGT. DNA for the CDR3: TGTGCCAGCAGTCTTTCCCGAGGGAAGAACCAAGAGACCCAGTACTTC. This gives the protein CASSLSRGKNQETQYF.

The rearrangement uses TRBV7-2 and TRBJ2-7; D might be TRBD1 (6 bases). Trimming removed 6 bases from V and 4 bases from J, with 22 bases in between. The CDR3 contains 16 residues. In germline, CDR1 is SGHTA, CDR2 FQGNSA. Here the CDR3 DNA reads TGTGCCAGCAGTTCAGAAAACAGGGTGGGGTCGTACGAGCAGTACTTC. Amino acid sequence: CASSSENRVGSYEQYF.

The rearrangement joins TRBV5-1 to TRBJ2-7, with 8 bases that match TRBD2. This CDR3 is built from 14 residues. After removal of 6 bases from V and 2 bases from J, the junction contained 7 bases not matched to a gene. CDR1 and CDR2 (germline): SGHRS, YFSETQ. The CDR3 DNA reads TGCGCCAGCACGCCTACTAGCGGTACCTACGAGCAGTACTTC. Translated: CASTPTSGTYEQYF.

The table lists this clonotype with a few counts. This sequence joins TRBV3-1 and TRBJ1-5, with TRBD1 matching over 12 bases. CDR1 LGHDT and CDR2 YNNKEL come from the germline V gene (reference sequence). The V gene end was trimmed by 0 bases and the J gene end by 6 bases; junction bases not matched to a gene: 6. The CDR3 sequence is 17 residues long. CDR3 coding DNA: TGTGCCAGCAGCCAAGACCCGGGACAGGGGGCGATTCAGCCCCAGCATTTT. It encodes CASSQDPGQGAIQPQHF.

This clonotype was found a few times. The J gene is TRBJ1-5, the V gene TRBV12-3 or TRBV12-4; possible D gene TRBD1, 5 bases. This CDR3 region has 16 residues. V dropped 2 bases and J dropped 4 bases, with 15 bases sitting between them. This CDR3 reads CASSLMLTQGNQPQHF. In DNA form, the CDR3 reads TGTGCCAGCAGTTTAATGTTGACGCAGGGAAATCAGCCCCAGCATTTT.

The chain links TRBV10-3 to TRBJ2-7, with 10 bases lining up with TRBD2. J lost 3 bases, V lost 2 bases, and 7 bases had no gene match. Germline loops: CDR1 ENHRY, CDR2 SYGVKD. The CDR3 sequence is 16 residues long. This CDR3 is CAISERTAGGRYEQYF. The CDR3 coding sequence is TGTGCCATCAGTGAGCGGACAGCGGGAGGGCGCTACGAGCAGTACTTC.

The chain recombines TRBV7-2 with TRBJ2-3, with D perhaps given as TRBD1 or TRBD2 (5 bases each). The CDR3 consists of 16 residues. Per the germline V gene, CDR1 is SGHTA and CDR2 is FQGNSA. The ends were cut back, 5 bases at V and 2 bases at J, with 17 bases in the middle. The CDR3 nucleotides read TGTGCCAGCAGCCTGACCGGGACGACAATCACAGATACGCAGTATTTT. It yields the protein CASSLTGTTITDTQYF.

The genes are TRBV2 and TRBJ1-5; D is undetermined. The CDR3 extends over 15 amino acids. The ends were cut back, 4 bases at V and 5 bases at J, with 15 bases in the middle. The V gene's germline CDR1 is SNHLY and CDR2 FYNNEI. CDR3 coding DNA: TGTGCCAGCAGTGCGAGCTTGATCGGGGATCAGCCCCAGCATTTT. Translation gives CASSASLIGDQPQHF.

This clonotype has a handful of counts. A much larger clone differs from this one at a single base, so this may be a read error. The V gene is TRBV6-1, the J gene TRBJ2-5; TRBD1 aligns across 8 bases. The CDR3 has 14 residues. V lost 4 bases, J lost 0 bases, and 1 base stayed unmatched. Germline V gene data show CDR1 as MNHNS and CDR2 as SASEGT. Here the CDR3 reads CASSGTGYQETQYF. Here the CDR3 DNA reads TGTGCCAGCAGTGGGACAGGGTACCAAGAGACCCAGTACTTC.

The J gene is TRBJ2-5, the V gene TRBV29-1, with D possibly matching TRBD1 (5 bases). The assigned J gene may be wrong: the sequence end matches TRBJ2-7 better. Germline-derived CDR1 and CDR2 are SQVTM and ANQGSEA. The CDR3 has 14 residues. CDR3 region: CSVRPRARPYEQYF. The CDR3 nucleotides are TGCAGCGTCCGTCCCAGGGCCCGCCCCTACGAGCAGTACTTC.

This chain joins TRBV27 and TRBJ2-1; the D gene is possibly TRBD2 (6 bases). The CDR3 spans 13 residues. Germline assignment: CDR1 MNHEY and CDR2 SMNVEV (reference sequence). V gave up 3 bases and J gave up 9 bases, with 12 bases separating them. CDR3 in DNA: TGTGCCAGCAGTTTTGGCGGGAAGGGTGAGCAGTTCTTC. It specifies CASSFGGKGEQFF.

The chain links TRBV3-1 to TRBJ2-5; weak D call: TRBD2 (5 bases). V lost 0 bases, J lost 3 bases, and 14 bases lay in between. Germline CDR1 and CDR2: LGHDT and YNNKEL (reference sequence). The CDR3 extends over 16 amino acids. CDR3 bases: TGTGCCAGCAGCCAAGAACGGGTTGGAGGAAAAGAGACCCAGTACTTC. Translating gives CASSQERVGGKETQYF.

The chain carries TRBV6-5 and TRBJ1-3; D gene ambiguous. V was trimmed by 6 bases and J by 3 bases, leaving 12 bases between them. Germline V lookup: CDR1 MNHEY, CDR2 SVGAGI. The CDR3 extends over 14 amino acids. DNA of the CDR3: TGTGCCAGCAGCCCGCCGGGCAATGGAAACACCATATATTTT. Amino acids: CASSPPGNGNTIYF.

Note on this clonotype: At one boundary the junction diverges from the germline segment, which might be a read error. The chain recombines TRBV7-9 with TRBJ1-6, with D tentatively TRBD1 (5 bases). There are 17 residues in the CDR3. Per the germline V gene, CDR1 is SEHNR and CDR2 is FQNEAQ (reference sequence). CDR3 coding DNA: TGTGCCAACAGCTTAGCGGGTACGGGGCCTTATAATTCACCCCTCCACTTT. It yields the protein CANSLAGTGPYNSPLHF.

In its sample, this clonotype was seen a few times. The rearrangement links TRBV7-7 to TRBJ2-1; possibly TRBD2 for D (5 bases). Between the trimmed V and J ends, which lost 3 bases and 3 bases, there was a span of 9 bases. This CDR3 has 14 residues. From germline, CDR1 is SSHAT and CDR2 FNYEAQ (reference sequence). CDR3 nucleotide sequence: TGTGCCAGCAGCTTCGGAGGCGACTACAATGAGCAGTTCTTC. It encodes CASSFGGDYNEQFF.

The chain employs TRBV28 and TRBJ2-3; D is unclear. CDR1 and CDR2 (germline): MDHEN, SYDVKM. V lost 10 bases to trimming and J lost 4 bases, with 12 bases between them. CDR3 length: 12 amino acids. The CDR3 reads CATLGSADTQYF. The CDR3, as DNA: TGTGCCACCCTCGGCAGCGCAGATACGCAGTATTTT.

This rearrangement joins TRBV28 to TRBJ2-3; 11 positions match TRBD2. V trimming: 4 bases; J trimming: 9 bases; junction bases outside the gene matches: 18. The CDR3 runs 18 residues. In germline, CDR1 is MDHEN, CDR2 SYDVKM. The CDR3 nucleotides are TGTGCCAGCAGTTATCTCTCACTGGGACTAGCGGCCATACGAACGCAGTATTTT. Translation gives CASSYLSLGLAAIRTQYF.

This chain links TRBV20-1 with TRBJ2-3; 12 nucleotides match TRBD2. The J segment lost 0 bases and the V segment lost 6 bases, leaving 10 bases of the junction unmatched. This CDR3 has 17 residues. Looked up from germline, CDR1 is DFQATT and CDR2 is SNEGSKA (reference sequence). The CDR3 DNA reads TGCAGTGCCCCGACTAGCGGGAGATCTACTAGCACAGATACGCAGTATTTT. It encodes CSAPTSGRSTSTDTQYF.

This clonotype was observed a handful of times. The chain combines TRBV4-2 with TRBJ2-7; 11 bases are shared with TRBD2. The CDR3 length is 18 residues. V lost 0 bases, J lost 0 bases, and 7 bases stayed unmatched. Germline-derived CDR1 and CDR2 are LGHNA and YNFKEQ. CDR3 amino acids: CASSQDSGLAVSSYEQYF. The DNA for the CDR3 is TGTGCCAGCAGCCAAGATTCGGGACTAGCGGTTTCCTCCTACGAGCAGTACTTC.

This clonotype was found a few times. CDR3 nucleotides: TGCAGTGCGGGCCGGTGTCTAGCGGGAGACGAGCAGTACTTC. This translates into CSAGRCLAGDEQYF. V usage is TRBV20-1 and J usage is TRBJ2-5; 10 bases map to TRBD2. The J call is doubtful: the DNA matches TRBJ2-7 better. The CDR3 consists of 14 residues. Germline CDR1 and CDR2: DFQATT and SNEGSKA (reference sequence).

The table lists this clonotype with many counts. The V and J genes are TRBV4-2 and TRBJ2-3; D perhaps matches TRBD2 (5 bases). CDR1 is LGHNA, CDR2 YNFKEQ, per germline. CDR3 size: 14 residues. Trimming cost V 1 base and J 4 bases, with 9 bases left between them. The CDR3 DNA is TGTGCCAGCAGCCAAGGCCGGCGGGCAGATACGCAGTATTTT. Its translation: CASSQGRRADTQYF.

CDR3 protein: CASSLTGRAYNEQYF. CDR3 DNA: TGTGCCAGCAGTTTAACAGGGAGGGCCTACAATGAGCAGTACTTC. The V gene is TRBV12-3 or TRBV12-4, the J gene TRBJ2-7; weak D call: TRBD2 (7 bases). This CDR3 spans 15 amino acids. V was shortened by 2 bases and J by 7 bases, with 18 bases between the two germline ends.

This clonotype was seen only a few times. V is TRBV12-3 or TRBV12-4 and J is TRBJ1-2, with a tentative D call TRBD1 (5 bases). V gave up 6 bases and J gave up 4 bases, with 15 bases separating them. The CDR3 has 14 amino acids. This chain's CDR3 is CASSYVVGRYGYTF. The DNA of the CDR3 is TGTGCCAGCAGCTACGTCGTGGGGCGCTATGGCTACACCTTC.